These 19 T cell receptor beta chains were sequenced from one sample in a study of T cell clonotyping in hematopoietic cell transplantation. Using immunoSEQ multiplex PCR, the repertoire was profiled, and TCRdb retains in-frame clones only, with some absent. Here the sample spans more than 55,000 clones, about 93% being singletons. Sample: peripheral blood mononuclear cells. Receptors were obtained from a man aged 50-60 years in good health. Some clones in this sample may be carry-over from other donors' samples.

This chain connects TRBV2 to TRBJ2-3, with TRBD1 matching 7 bases. This CDR3 comprises 15 residues. V lost 8 bases and J lost 0; bases outside the gene matches: 8. Germline CDR1 and CDR2: SNHLY and FYNNEI. In DNA form, the CDR3 reads TGTGCCAGCTCAACGGGACAGCTTAGCACAGATACGCAGTATTTT. Its translation: CASSTGQLSTDTQYF.

This chain uses TRBV7-2 with TRBJ2-7, with D perhaps given as TRBD1 or TRBD2 (6 bases each). CDR1 and CDR2 from the germline V gene are SGHTA and FQGNSA. The V end lost 5 bases, the J end lost 6 bases, and 20 bases lay between the germline ends. The CDR3 is 15 amino acids. CDR3 sequence (DNA): TGTGCCAGCAGCGCCCAGAGTGGGGGGCATAGCGAGCAGTACTTC. Its protein is CASSAQSGGHSEQYF.

The rearrangement joins TRBV4-3 to TRBJ1-4; D gene unclear. Germline values: CDR1 LGHNA, CDR2 YSLEER. Trimming removed 1 base at V and 8 bases at J, with 14 bases between. This CDR3 has 15 amino acids. CDR3 nucleotides: TGCGCCAGCAGCCAAGTGAGAGGGATCCAAGAAAAACTGTTTTTT. It translates to CASSQVRGIQEKLFF.

The DNA for the CDR3 is TGTGCCAGCAGCGGCCGACAGGGTACAGGCACTGAAGCTTTCTTT. Protein sequence: CASSGRQGTGTEAFF. The V and J genes are TRBV7-8 and TRBJ1-1, with 7 positions matching TRBD1. The germline gives CDR1 SGHVS, CDR2 FQNEAQ. This CDR3 region has 15 residues. After removal of 5 bases from V and 4 bases from J, the junction contained 10 bases not matched to a gene.

The rearrangement links TRBV30 to TRBJ2-3; D uncertain. The CDR3 is made up of 14 amino acids. Germline V gene lookup returns CDR1 GTSNPN and CDR2 SVGIG (reference sequence). V was cut by 0 bases and J by 0 bases, with 7 bases left in between. The CDR3 protein is CAWSVLLSTDTQYF. DNA for the CDR3: TGTGCCTGGAGTGTACTCCTAAGCACAGATACGCAGTATTTT.

V gene TRBV28 combines with J gene TRBJ2-4; either TRBD1 or TRBD2 may fit D (5 bases each). The germline gives CDR1 MDHEN, CDR2 SYDVKM. V gave up 2 bases and J gave up 3 bases, with 8 bases separating them. This CDR3 is built from 14 residues. DNA for the CDR3: TGTGCCAGCAGTTTAGGGGGAAGCAAAAACATTCAGTACTTC. Amino acid sequence: CASSLGGSKNIQYF. Drawing the rest from reference TRBV28 and TRBJ2-4, the complete variable domain is DVKVTQSSRYLVKRTGEKVFLECVQDMDHENMFWYRQDPGLGLRLIYFSYDVKMKEKGDIPEGYSVSREKKERFSLILESASTNQTSMYLCASSLGGSKNIQYFGAGTRLSVL.

The chain employs TRBV30 and TRBJ2-3, with 7 positions matching TRBD2. From germline, CDR1 is GTSNPN and CDR2 SVGIG (reference sequence). V trimming: 2 bases; J trimming: 3 bases; junction bases outside the gene matches: 5. The CDR3 consists of 14 residues. Written as DNA, the CDR3 is TGTGCCTGGAGTTGGGCGGGAGTTACAGATACGCAGTATTTT. Translated, it gives CAWSWAGVTDTQYF.

This rearrangement joins TRBV11-2 to TRBJ1-5; D gene ambiguous. This CDR3 comprises 15 residues. V was cut by 0 bases and J by 4 bases, with 10 bases left in between. The germline V gene encodes CDR1 SGHAT and CDR2 FQNNGV. The CDR3 reads CASSLEAGLNQPQHF. DNA of the CDR3: TGTGCCAGCAGCTTAGAGGCAGGCTTGAATCAGCCCCAGCATTTT.

This chain links TRBV6-5 with TRBJ2-5, with D tentatively TRBD2 (6 bases). With 2 bases removed from V and 1 base from J, the gap between germline ends came to 14 bases. The germline CDR1 and CDR2 sequences are MNHEY and SVGAGI. This CDR3 has 16 amino acids. This CDR3 is CASSYGGSGVQETQYF. The DNA for the CDR3 is TGTGCCAGCAGTTACGGAGGATCGGGGGTCCAAGAGACCCAGTACTTC.

The chain combines TRBV5-1 with TRBJ2-1, with TRBD2 matching over 13 bases. V gave up 5 bases and J gave up 8 bases; unmatched junction bases: 7. This CDR3 has 15 residues. The V gene's germline CDR1 is SGHRS and CDR2 YFSETQ. For the CDR3, the DNA is TGCGCCAGCAGTTCAACTAGCGGGGGGGCCTATGAGCAGTTCTTC. Protein: CASSSTSGGAYEQFF.

The CDR3 is CASSFGTSGHNEQFF. The CDR3 DNA is TGTGCCAGCAGCTTCGGGACTAGCGGTCACAATGAGCAGTTCTTC. V and J are TRBV5-5 and TRBJ2-1; 11 bases agree with TRBD2. J gave up 5 bases and V 2 bases, and 3 bases lay outside the gene matches. The CDR3 is made up of 15 amino acids. Germline assignment: CDR1 SGHKS and CDR2 YYEKEE (reference sequence).

V usage is TRBV29-1 and J usage is TRBJ2-7; perhaps TRBD1 as D (5 bases). Germline-derived CDR1 and CDR2 are SQVTM and ANQGSEA. The CDR3 is 12 residues long. V was shortened by 4 bases and J by 3 bases, with 10 bases between the two germline ends. Here the CDR3 reads CSVAIDSYEQYF. DNA for the CDR3: TGCAGCGTTGCAATCGACAGCTACGAGCAGTACTTC.

V gene TRBV7-3 combines with J gene TRBJ2-5, with 10 bases identical to TRBD1. Losses at the gene ends were 5 bases for V and 5 bases for J; bases not matched to a gene: 5. CDR3 size: 14 residues. Per germline, CDR1 SGHTA and CDR2 FQGTGA. This CDR3 is CASSPGTGAETQYF. CDR3 nucleotide sequence: TGTGCCAGCAGCCCAGGGACAGGGGCTGAGACCCAGTACTTC.

The chain employs TRBV11-1 and TRBJ2-7; 8 bases match TRBD2. The germline CDR1 and CDR2 sequences are SGHAT and FQDESV (reference sequence). V gave up 3 bases and J gave up 0 bases; unmatched junction bases: 4. The CDR3 is 15 amino acids. Written as DNA, the CDR3 is TGTGCCAGCAGCTTGGGCGGGGGGCTCTCCTACGAGCAGTACTTC. It yields the protein CASSLGGGLSYEQYF.

The gene calls are TRBV9 and TRBJ2-3; perhaps TRBD2 as D (7 bases). The V gene lost 0 bases and the J gene lost 4 bases, with 15 bases spanning the gap. The CDR3 runs to 16 residues. Germline-derived CDR1 and CDR2 are SGDLS and YYNGEE. The CDR3 spells CASSVGLWGGADTQYF. The CDR3 DNA reads TGTGCCAGCAGCGTAGGTCTGTGGGGGGGCGCAGATACGCAGTATTTT.

The gene calls are TRBV19 and TRBJ2-7; TRBD1 matches 9 bases. V was clipped by 7 bases and J by 1 base; unmatched bases: 11. Germline values: CDR1 LNHDA, CDR2 SQIVND (reference sequence). This CDR3 spans 16 amino acids. The CDR3 DNA sequence: TGTGCCAGTACCACTCATTGGACAGGGGCGTCCTACGAGCAGTACTTC. This sequence encodes CASTTHWTGASYEQYF.

This clone was recorded once. This chain joins TRBV2 and TRBJ1-5, with 7 bases that match TRBD1. J was trimmed by 5 bases and V by 6 bases; bases with no gene match: 10. This CDR3 comprises 15 residues. Per germline, CDR1 SNHLY and CDR2 FYNNEI. The CDR3 reads CASSLTGKSDQPQHF. CDR3 DNA sequence: TGTGCCAGCAGCCTGACAGGGAAAAGTGATCAGCCCCAGCATTTT.

The sample holds one count of this clone. The rearrangement joins TRBV4-1 to TRBJ2-5, with TRBD2 matching 12 bases. CDR3 size: 19 residues. V gave up 1 base and J gave up 4 bases; unmatched junction bases: 13. Germline lookup yields CDR1 MGHRA and CDR2 YSYEKL. This CDR3 is CASSQGLQGTSGPIETQYF. The CDR3 nucleotides read TGCGCCAGCAGCCAAGGTCTTCAGGGGACTAGCGGGCCGATAGAGACCCAGTACTTC.

V usage is TRBV9 and J usage is TRBJ2-2, with TRBD2 as a possible D gene (6 bases). CDR1 is SGDLS, CDR2 YYNGEE, per germline. Trimming removed 2 bases at V and 0 bases at J, with 8 bases between. There are 15 residues in the CDR3. CDR3: CASSVASANTGELFF. For the CDR3, the DNA is TGTGCCAGCAGCGTCGCTAGCGCGAACACCGGGGAGCTGTTTTTT.